This TCR beta chain is from a study of T cell changes during pregnancy in multiple sclerosis. The CDR3 contains 16 residues. V lost 4 bases, J lost 5 bases, and 10 bases stayed unmatched. CDR1 and CDR2 (germline): SSHAT, FNYEAQ (reference sequence). The table came from immunoSEQ multiplex PCR; TCRdb's copy has only in-frame clones and leaves some out. The table includes tens of thousands of clones, just over 90% detected once. The chain couples TRBV7-7 to TRBJ2-5, with 10 bases aligning to TRBD2. This material consisted of CD4+ T cells from peripheral blood mononuclear cells, taken after pregnancy. This sequence was found in a female donor with multiple sclerosis, enrolled in a pregnancy study. The CDR3 protein is CASSSKRLAGTETQYF. CDR3 sequence (DNA): TGTGCCAGCAGCTCTAAACGACTAGCGGGTACGGAGACCCAGTACTTC.